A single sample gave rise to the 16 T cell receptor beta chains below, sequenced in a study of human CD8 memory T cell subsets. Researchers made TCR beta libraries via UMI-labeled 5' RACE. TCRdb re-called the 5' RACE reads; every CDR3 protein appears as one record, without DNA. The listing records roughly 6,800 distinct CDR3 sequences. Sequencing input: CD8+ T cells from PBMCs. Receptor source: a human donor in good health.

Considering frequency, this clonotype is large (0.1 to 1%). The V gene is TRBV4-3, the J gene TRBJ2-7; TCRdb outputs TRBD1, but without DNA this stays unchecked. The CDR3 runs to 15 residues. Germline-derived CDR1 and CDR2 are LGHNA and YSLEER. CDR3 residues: CASSQQQTGSYEQYF.

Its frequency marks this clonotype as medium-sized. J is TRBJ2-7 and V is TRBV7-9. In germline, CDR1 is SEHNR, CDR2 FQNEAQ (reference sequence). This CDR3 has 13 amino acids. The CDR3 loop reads CASSAGRGYEQYF. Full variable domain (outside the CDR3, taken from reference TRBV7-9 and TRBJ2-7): DTGVSQNPRHKITKRGQNVTFRCDPISEHNRLYWYRQTLGQGPEFLTYFQNEAQLEKSRLLSDRFSAERPKGSFSTLEIQRTEQGDSAMYLCASSAGRGYEQYFGPGTRLTVT.

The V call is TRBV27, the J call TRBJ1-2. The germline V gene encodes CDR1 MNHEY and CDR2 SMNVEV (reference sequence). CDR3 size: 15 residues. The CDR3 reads CASGLSVLGSYGYTF.

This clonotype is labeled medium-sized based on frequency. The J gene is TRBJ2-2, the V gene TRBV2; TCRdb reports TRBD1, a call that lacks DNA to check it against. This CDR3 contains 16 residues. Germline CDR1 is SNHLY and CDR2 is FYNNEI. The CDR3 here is CASRTDRDRSTGELFF. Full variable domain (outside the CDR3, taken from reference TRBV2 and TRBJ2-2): EPEVTQTPSHQVTQMGQEVILRCVPISNHLYFYWYRQILGQKVEFLVSFYNNEISEKSEIFDDQFSVERPDGSNFTLKIRSTKLEDSAMYFCASRTDRDRSTGELFFGEGSRLTVL.

The CDR3 is CSARDRQTTYNEQFF. V gene TRBV20-1 combines with J gene TRBJ2-1. The germline V gene has CDR1 DFQATT and CDR2 SNEGSKA (reference sequence). The CDR3 consists of 15 residues.

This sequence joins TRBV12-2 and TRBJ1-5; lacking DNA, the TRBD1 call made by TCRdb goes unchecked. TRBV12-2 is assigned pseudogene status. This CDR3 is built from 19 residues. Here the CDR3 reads CARLRPDRGKAGSNQPQHF.

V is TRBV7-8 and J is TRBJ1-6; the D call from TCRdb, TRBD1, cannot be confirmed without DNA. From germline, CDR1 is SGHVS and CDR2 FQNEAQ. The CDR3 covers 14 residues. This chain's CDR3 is CASSPRDYNSPLHF.

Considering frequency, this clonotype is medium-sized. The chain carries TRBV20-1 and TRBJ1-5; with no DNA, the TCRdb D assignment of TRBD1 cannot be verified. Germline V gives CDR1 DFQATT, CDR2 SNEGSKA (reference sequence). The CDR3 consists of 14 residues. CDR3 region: CSARTGRNNQPQHF.

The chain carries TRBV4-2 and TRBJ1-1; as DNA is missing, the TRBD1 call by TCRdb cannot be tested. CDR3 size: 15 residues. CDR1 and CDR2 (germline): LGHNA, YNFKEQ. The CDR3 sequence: CASSHSTGGGTEAFF.

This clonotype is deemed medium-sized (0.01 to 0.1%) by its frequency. The CDR3 is CASSLAGYNEQFF. This chain joins TRBV19 and TRBJ2-1; TCRdb designates TRBD2, a call that cannot be tested without DNA. The V gene's germline CDR1 is LNHDA and CDR2 SQIVND (reference sequence). The CDR3 is 13 residues long.

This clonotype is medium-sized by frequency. The chain's CDR3 is CASSPYSYEQYF. V gene TRBV28 combines with J gene TRBJ2-7; the TCRdb D gene call, TRBD1, has no DNA to confirm it. The CDR3 sequence is 12 residues long. Germline V gene sequence: CDR1 MDHEN, CDR2 SYDVKM.

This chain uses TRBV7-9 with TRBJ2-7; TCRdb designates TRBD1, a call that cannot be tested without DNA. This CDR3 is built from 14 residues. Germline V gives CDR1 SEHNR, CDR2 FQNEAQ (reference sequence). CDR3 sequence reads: CASSAPGQGYEQYF.

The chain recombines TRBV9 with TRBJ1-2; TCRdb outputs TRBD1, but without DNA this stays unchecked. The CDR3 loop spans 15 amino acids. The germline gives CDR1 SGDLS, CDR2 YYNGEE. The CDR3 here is CASSPDRGDRYGYTF. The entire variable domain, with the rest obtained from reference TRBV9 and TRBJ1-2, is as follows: DSGVTQTPKHLITATGQRVTLRCSPRSGDLSVYWYQQSLDQGLQFLIQYYNGEERAKGNILERFSAQQFPDLHSELNLSSLELGDSALYFCASSPDRGDRYGYTFGSGTRLTVV.

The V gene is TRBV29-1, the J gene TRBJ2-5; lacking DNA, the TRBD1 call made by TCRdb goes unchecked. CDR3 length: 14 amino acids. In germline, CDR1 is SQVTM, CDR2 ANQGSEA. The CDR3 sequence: CSVEAGKRRETQYF.

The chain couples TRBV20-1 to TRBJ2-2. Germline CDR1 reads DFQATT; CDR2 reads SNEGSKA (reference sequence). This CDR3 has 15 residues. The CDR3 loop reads CSAKSGRTDTGELFF.

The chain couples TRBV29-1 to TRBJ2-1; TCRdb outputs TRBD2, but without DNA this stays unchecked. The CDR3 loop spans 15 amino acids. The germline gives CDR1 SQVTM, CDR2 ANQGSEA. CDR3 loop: CSVGPGTSLSNEQFF.